This T cell receptor (beta chain) derives from a study of beta chain features in type 1 diabetes. Whole-study results and caveats: Possible PCR preference for shorter templates applied equally to patients and controls. A moderate, significant TCRB CDR3 shortening appeared in type 1 diabetes across four CD4+ subsets. HLA effects on TCRB rearrangement stayed unresolved here. Because the template was cDNA, high-expressing cells might be over-represented.

A note on this clone: The antigen is undetermined.

TCRB transcripts that were expressed got sequenced, as all of the isolated RNA had been reverse transcribed. Profiling relied on immunoSEQ multiplex PCR, and the TCRdb table lists in-frame clones only, not all of them. The top ten hold around 0.0099% of the sample, which has 330,000 or so clones, roughly 12% seen once. Sequenced material: naive CD4+ T cells from blood. The TCR comes from a woman under 30 with type 1 diabetes.

For the CDR3, the DNA is TGTGCCAGCAGCGCCGAGGGGGACAGGGATCAGCCCCAGCATTTT. Translation gives CASSAEGDRDQPQHF. V and J are TRBV9 and TRBJ1-5; 9 positions agree with TRBD1. The CDR3 sequence is 15 residues long. Unmatched junction bases numbered 6, after V lost 3 bases and J lost 5 bases. Germline loops: CDR1 SGDLS, CDR2 YYNGEE.